In its sample, the clone carrying this TCR beta chain is hyperexpanded. The sample originates from a study of blood T cell repertoires in COVID-19. In the study overall: Italy, Spain and the United States were the sources of the convalescent and acute COVID-19 samples. The cDNA or gDNA used as material had been derived from T cells, B-cell-depleted T cells, or PBMCs.

Germline CDR1 and CDR2: KGHSH and LQKENI. With 2 bases clipped from V and 7 bases from J, the junction kept 17 bases outside the gene matches. There are 18 residues in the CDR3. As handled by the study authors: Estimated nucleated cell counts came from reference gene primer amplification. Clones were read by immunoSEQ multiplex PCR, and TCRdb kept only the in-frame ones, dropping some. The DNA was the basis for D and trimming; V, J and clone size are from that table. This sample carries about 110,000 clones, approximately 85% of them seen once, and the ten largest clones take around 4.1%. The V call is TRBV18, the J call TRBJ1-3; TRBD1 agrees at 7 bases. Sequencing was performed on peripheral blood. This TCR was recovered from a man in his fifties or sixties with acute or convalescent COVID-19. The CDR3 sequence: CASSPDGGQPGFRNTIYF. For the CDR3, the DNA is TGTGCCAGCTCACCAGACGGGGGACAGCCCGGGTTTCGGAACACCATATATTTT. The variable domain in full, completed from reference TRBV18 and TRBJ1-3, reads NAGVMQNPRHLVRRRGQEARLRCSPMKGHSHVYWYRQLPEEGLKFMVYLQKENIIDESGMPKERFSAEFPKEGPSILRIQQVVRGDSAAYFCASSPDGGQPGFRNTIYFGEGSWLTVV.